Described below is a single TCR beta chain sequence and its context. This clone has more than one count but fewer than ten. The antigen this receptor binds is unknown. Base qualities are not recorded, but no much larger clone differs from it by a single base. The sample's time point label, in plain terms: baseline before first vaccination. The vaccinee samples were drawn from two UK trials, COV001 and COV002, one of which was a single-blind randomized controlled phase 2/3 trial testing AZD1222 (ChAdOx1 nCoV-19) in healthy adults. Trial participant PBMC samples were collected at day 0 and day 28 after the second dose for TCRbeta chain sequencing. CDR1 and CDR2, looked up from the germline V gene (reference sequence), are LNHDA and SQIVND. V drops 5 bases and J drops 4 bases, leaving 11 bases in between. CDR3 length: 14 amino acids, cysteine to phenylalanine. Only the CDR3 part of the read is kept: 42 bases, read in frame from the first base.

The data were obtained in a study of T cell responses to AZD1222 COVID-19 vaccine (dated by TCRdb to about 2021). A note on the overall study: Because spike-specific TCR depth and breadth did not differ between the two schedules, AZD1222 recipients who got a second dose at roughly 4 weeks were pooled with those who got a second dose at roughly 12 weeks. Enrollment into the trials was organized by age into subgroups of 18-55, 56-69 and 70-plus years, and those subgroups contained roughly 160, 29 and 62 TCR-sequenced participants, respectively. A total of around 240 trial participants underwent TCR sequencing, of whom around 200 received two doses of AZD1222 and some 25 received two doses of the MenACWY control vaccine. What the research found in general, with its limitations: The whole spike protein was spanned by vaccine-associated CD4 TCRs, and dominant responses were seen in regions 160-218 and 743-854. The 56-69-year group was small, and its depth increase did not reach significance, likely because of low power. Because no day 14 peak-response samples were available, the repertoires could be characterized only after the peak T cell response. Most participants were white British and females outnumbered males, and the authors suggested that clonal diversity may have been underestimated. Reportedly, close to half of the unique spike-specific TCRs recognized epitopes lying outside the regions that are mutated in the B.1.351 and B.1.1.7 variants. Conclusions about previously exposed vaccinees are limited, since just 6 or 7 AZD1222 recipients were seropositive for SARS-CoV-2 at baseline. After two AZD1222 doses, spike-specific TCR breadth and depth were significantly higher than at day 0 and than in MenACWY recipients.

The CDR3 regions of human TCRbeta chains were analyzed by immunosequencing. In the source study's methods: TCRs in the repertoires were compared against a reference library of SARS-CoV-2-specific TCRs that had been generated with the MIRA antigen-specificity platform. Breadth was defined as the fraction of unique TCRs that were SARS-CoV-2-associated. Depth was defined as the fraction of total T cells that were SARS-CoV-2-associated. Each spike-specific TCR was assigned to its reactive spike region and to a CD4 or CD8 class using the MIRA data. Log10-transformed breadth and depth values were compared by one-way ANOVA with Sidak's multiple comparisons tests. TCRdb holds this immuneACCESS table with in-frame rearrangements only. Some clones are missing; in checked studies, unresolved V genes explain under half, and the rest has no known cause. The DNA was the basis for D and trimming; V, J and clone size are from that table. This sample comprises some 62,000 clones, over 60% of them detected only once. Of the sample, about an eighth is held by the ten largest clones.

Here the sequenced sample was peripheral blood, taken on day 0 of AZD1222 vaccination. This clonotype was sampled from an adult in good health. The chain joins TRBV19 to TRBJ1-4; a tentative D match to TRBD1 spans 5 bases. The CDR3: CASSEPGNNEKLFF. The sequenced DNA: TGTGCCAGTAGTGAGCCAGGGAATAATGAAAAACTGTTTTTT.